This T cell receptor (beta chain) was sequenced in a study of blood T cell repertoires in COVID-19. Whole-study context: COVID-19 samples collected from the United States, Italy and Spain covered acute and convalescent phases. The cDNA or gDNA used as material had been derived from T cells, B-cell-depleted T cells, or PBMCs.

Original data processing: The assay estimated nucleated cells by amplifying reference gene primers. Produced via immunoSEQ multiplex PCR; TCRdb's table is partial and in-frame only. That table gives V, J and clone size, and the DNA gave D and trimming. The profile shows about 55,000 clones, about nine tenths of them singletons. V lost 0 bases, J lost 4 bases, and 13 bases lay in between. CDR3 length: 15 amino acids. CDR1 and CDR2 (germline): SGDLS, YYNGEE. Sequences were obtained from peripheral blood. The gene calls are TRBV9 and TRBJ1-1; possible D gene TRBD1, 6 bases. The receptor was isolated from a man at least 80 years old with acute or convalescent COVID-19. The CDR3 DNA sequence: TGTGCCAGCAGCGTAGGTACAGGGCCGGGCACTGAAGCTTTCTTT. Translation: CASSVGTGPGTEAFF.